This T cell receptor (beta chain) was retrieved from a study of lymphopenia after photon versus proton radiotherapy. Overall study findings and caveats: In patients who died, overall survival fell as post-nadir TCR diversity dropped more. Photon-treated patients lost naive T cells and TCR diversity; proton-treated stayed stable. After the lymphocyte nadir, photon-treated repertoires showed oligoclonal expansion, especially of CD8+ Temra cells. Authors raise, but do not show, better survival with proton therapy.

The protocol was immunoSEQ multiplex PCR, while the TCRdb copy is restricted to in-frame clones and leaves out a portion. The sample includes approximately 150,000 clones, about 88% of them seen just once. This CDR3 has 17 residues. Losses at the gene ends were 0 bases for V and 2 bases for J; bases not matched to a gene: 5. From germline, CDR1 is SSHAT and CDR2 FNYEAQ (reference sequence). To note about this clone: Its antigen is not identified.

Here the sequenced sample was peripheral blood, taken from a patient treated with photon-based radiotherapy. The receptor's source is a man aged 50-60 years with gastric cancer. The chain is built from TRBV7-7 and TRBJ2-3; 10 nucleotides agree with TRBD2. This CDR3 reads CASSLALGLALTDTQYF. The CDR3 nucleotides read TGTGCCAGCAGCTTAGCTCTGGGACTAGCGCTCACAGATACGCAGTATTTT.